This TCR beta chain was sequenced during a study of shared clonotypes between healthy human individuals. Researchers partitioned CD4+ cells into CD45RA+ naive and CD45RA-negative memory subsets. Clones were read by immunoSEQ multiplex PCR, and TCRdb kept only the in-frame ones, dropping some. Seen here are 2,500,000 or so clones, approximately 94% observed once, and the top ten hold about 0.34%. The J segment lost 7 bases and the V segment lost 4 bases, leaving 6 bases of the junction unmatched. This CDR3 contains 13 residues. The V gene's germline CDR1 is SGHRS and CDR2 YFSETQ. This rearrangement joins TRBV5-1 to TRBJ2-7; 9 bases agree with TRBD2. Sequencing input: naive CD4+ T cells from PBMCs. As for subset: CD45RA+ positively selected. The TCR originated in a young man in good health. Some clones in this sample may be carry-over from other donors' samples. The CDR3 spells CASSLGLALEQYF. The CDR3 DNA sequence: TGCGCCAGCAGCCTTGGACTAGCGCTTGAGCAGTACTTC.